Following are 25 T cell receptor beta chains from one sample sequenced in a study of blood T cell repertoires in COVID-19 (TCRdb year 2020). Libraries were made using the immunoSEQ multiplex PCR assay. TCRdb provides this immuneACCESS table in a form limited to in-frame rearrangements. Some clones are lacking; in checked studies, under half of them reflect an unresolved V gene, and why the rest are absent is not known. Within this sample are a few hundred thousand clones, with roughly 84% of them counted one time only. 1% of the sample comes from the top ten. What was sequenced was peripheral blood. These receptors were obtained from a man aged 45 to 65 with active or convalescent COVID-19.

This clone was detected once. The chain employs TRBV24-1 and TRBJ1-2; TRBD1 might be the D (6 bases). The germline V gene has CDR1 KGHDR and CDR2 SFDVKD. V gave up 3 bases and J gave up 8 bases, with 18 bases separating them. The CDR3 is 15 residues long. The CDR3 DNA is TGTGCCACCAGTGATACTACACAGGGCACCGCGGGCTACACCTTC. Translation gives CATSDTTQGTAGYTF.

The rearrangement joins TRBV3-1 (or the pseudogene TRBV3-2) to TRBJ2-2, with 11 bases aligning to TRBD2. Looked up from germline, CDR1 is LGHDT and CDR2 is YNNKEL (reference sequence). The CDR3 length is 15 residues. V lost 4 bases to trimming and J lost 7 bases; unmatched junction nucleotides: 5. CDR3 nucleotides: TGTGCCAGCAGCCCGACTAGCGGGATCGTCGGGGAGCTGTTTTTT. Encoded protein: CASSPTSGIVGELFF.

The chain has TRBV4-2 and TRBJ2-2, with D perhaps TRBD1 (6 bases). Germline V gene lookup returns CDR1 LGHNA and CDR2 YNFKEQ. The CDR3 has 17 amino acids. Trimming took off 3 bases at V and 1 base at J, with 15 bases between the two ends. This CDR3 reads CASSQPGRGGNTGELFF. Written as DNA, the CDR3 is TGTGCCAGCAGCCAGCCCGGACGAGGGGGGAACACCGGGGAGCTGTTTTTT.

With regard to this clone: The sample contains more than one DNA sequence encoding this CDR3. V usage is TRBV6-5 and J usage is TRBJ1-5; a weak D match, TRBD1 (6 bases). The CDR3 is 13 amino acids. Looked up from germline, CDR1 is MNHEY and CDR2 is SVGAGI. The ends were cut back, 6 bases at V and 2 bases at J, with 8 bases in the middle. Here the CDR3 reads CASSRQGNQPQHF. In DNA form, the CDR3 reads TGTGCCAGCAGCAGACAGGGCAATCAGCCCCAGCATTTT.

The chain is built from TRBV11-3 and TRBJ2-2; perhaps TRBD2 as D (6 bases). Germline V gives CDR1 SGHNT, CDR2 YENEEA. Trimming took off 4 bases at V and 4 bases at J, with 16 bases between the two ends. The CDR3 sequence is 16 residues long. The CDR3 nucleotides are TGTGCCAGCAGCTATAGTTTCTCGACTAGCACCGGGGAGCTGTTTTTT. Residues: CASSYSFSTSTGELFF.

This clone was detected only once. V usage is TRBV9 and J usage is TRBJ1-6; TRBD1 matches at 7 bases. This CDR3 has 16 amino acids. The germline V gene encodes CDR1 SGDLS and CDR2 YYNGEE. J was trimmed by 2 bases and V by 5 bases; bases with no gene match: 7. The CDR3 bases are TGTGCCAGCAGTCACAGGGGACCTACCTATAATTCACCCCTCCACTTT. Translated: CASSHRGPTYNSPLHF.

V usage is TRBV19 and J usage is TRBJ2-2; D remains unclear. CDR1 and CDR2 (germline): LNHDA, SQIVND (reference sequence). The CDR3 runs to 13 residues. Trimming took 4 bases from V and 4 from J, leaving 7 bases between them. CDR3 protein: CASSTTSTGELFF. The CDR3 DNA reads as TGTGCCAGTAGTACCACATCCACCGGGGAGCTGTTTTTT.

The chain is built from TRBV3-1 (or the pseudogene TRBV3-2) and TRBJ2-5; TRBD1 aligns across 7 bases. Trimming cost V 3 bases and J 1 base; bases outside gene matches: 5. This CDR3 has 15 amino acids. Germline V gene data show CDR1 as LGHDT and CDR2 as YNNKEL (reference sequence). The CDR3 DNA reads as TGTGCCAGCAGCCACCCCCGGGACAGCCAAGAGACCCAGTACTTC. This translates into CASSHPRDSQETQYF.

The chain joins TRBV9 to TRBJ2-1, with 8 bases identical to TRBD2. Losses at the gene ends were 2 bases for V and 0 bases for J; bases not matched to a gene: 4. Germline CDR1 SGDLS, CDR2 YYNGEE. The CDR3 totals 16 residues. The DNA for the CDR3 is TGTGCCAGCAGCGTCCAAAGCGGGAGCTCCTACAATGAGCAGTTCTTC. The encoded protein is CASSVQSGSSYNEQFF.

The rearrangement links TRBV30 to TRBJ1-4; TRBD1 agrees at 10 bases. The CDR3 is 16 residues long. The V gene end was trimmed by 2 bases and the J gene end by 5 bases; junction bases not matched to a gene: 8. Germline V CDR1 and CDR2: GTSNPN, SVGIG (reference sequence). The CDR3 loop reads CAWSRPPTGGNEKLFF. The CDR3 bases are TGTGCCTGGAGTCGACCCCCGACAGGGGGCAATGAAAAACTGTTTTTT.

This chain joins TRBV4-1 and TRBJ1-1; TRBD1 is a possible D gene (6 bases). Germline lookup yields CDR1 MGHRA and CDR2 YSYEKL. Trimming shortened V by 0 bases and J by 1 base, and 18 bases separated the two germline ends. There are 18 residues in the CDR3. This CDR3 is CASSQDRSSRGENTEAFF. As DNA, the CDR3 is TGCGCCAGCAGCCAAGATCGGTCGTCCAGGGGTGAGAACACTGAAGCTTTCTTT.

The chain uses TRBV6-5 and TRBJ2-3; 8 nucleotides match TRBD1. Trimming cost V 8 bases and J 0 bases; bases outside gene matches: 7. Per the germline V gene, CDR1 is MNHEY and CDR2 is SVGAGI. The CDR3 has 15 amino acids. The DNA for the CDR3 is TGTGCCAGCGGACAGGGAGGAACTAGCACAGATACGCAGTATTTT. Translation gives CASGQGGTSTDTQYF.

The chain links TRBV20-1 to TRBJ2-7; 8 bases align to TRBD2. Looked up from germline, CDR1 is DFQATT and CDR2 is SNEGSKA (reference sequence). This CDR3 spans 14 amino acids. With 3 bases clipped from V and 4 bases from J, the junction kept 8 bases outside the gene matches. CDR3 amino acids: CSASNRGGRYEQYF. CDR3 coding DNA: TGCAGTGCTAGTAACCGGGGGGGCCGTTACGAGCAGTACTTC.

The V call is TRBV18, the J call TRBJ1-1, with a weak D call TRBD1 (6 bases). The CDR3 spans 13 residues. V was shortened by 5 bases and J by 3 bases, with 10 bases between the two germline ends. The germline V gene encodes CDR1 KGHSH and CDR2 LQKENI. CDR3 sequence: CASSTGRDTEAFF. DNA of the CDR3: TGTGCCAGCTCAACAGGGAGGGACACTGAAGCTTTCTTT. The full variable domain, completed using reference TRBV18 and TRBJ1-1, is NAGVMQNPRHLVRRRGQEARLRCSPMKGHSHVYWYRQLPEEGLKFMVYLQKENIIDESGMPKERFSAEFPKEGPSILRIQQVVRGDSAAYFCASSTGRDTEAFFGQGTRLTVV.

The chain has TRBV5-5 and TRBJ2-7, with D perhaps matching TRBD1 (7 bases). The CDR3 length is 13 residues. Germline CDR1 reads SGHKS; CDR2 reads YYEKEE (reference sequence). With 4 bases removed from V and 2 bases from J, the gap between germline ends came to 10 bases. The CDR3 spells CASSRGTAYEQYF. The CDR3 DNA reads TGTGCCAGCAGCCGGGGGACAGCCTACGAGCAGTACTTC.

The CDR3 loop reads CASSQQGGGNTIYF. Written as DNA, the CDR3 is TGCGCCAGCAGCCAACAGGGAGGTGGAAACACCATATATTTT. This rearrangement joins TRBV4-1 to TRBJ1-3; weak D call: TRBD1 (5 bases). The CDR3 runs 14 residues. CDR1 MGHRA and CDR2 YSYEKL come from the germline V gene. V was trimmed by 2 bases and J by 3 bases, leaving 8 bases between them.

The J gene is TRBJ2-3, the V gene TRBV24-1; 9 nucleotides agree with TRBD1. Germline V gives CDR1 KGHDR, CDR2 SFDVKD. Trimming at V came to 2 bases and at J to 4 bases, leaving 3 bases not matched to a gene. The CDR3 is 15 amino acids. CDR3 loop: CATSDSRTGADTQYF. The CDR3 nucleotides read TGTGCCACCAGTGATTCACGGACAGGGGCAGATACGCAGTATTTT.

The chain employs TRBV5-4 and TRBJ1-1; D might be TRBD1 (6 bases). The CDR3 runs 14 residues. Trimming removed 4 bases at V and 1 base at J, with 11 bases between. Germline values: CDR1 SGHNT, CDR2 YYREEE (reference sequence). In DNA form, the CDR3 reads TGTGCCAGCAGCCGGGACACCAAGAACACTGAAGCTTTCTTT. Its protein is CASSRDTKNTEAFF.

The chain carries TRBV5-4 and TRBJ2-3; 7 nucleotides align to TRBD1. CDR1 is SGHNT and CDR2 is YYREEE in the germline V gene (reference sequence). The CDR3 extends over 15 amino acids. V lost 0 bases and J lost 1; bases outside the gene matches: 2. This CDR3 is CASSLGGQRTDTQYF. The DNA of the CDR3 is TGTGCCAGCAGCTTGGGGGGACAGCGCACAGATACGCAGTATTTT.

This clone has a single count. The chain combines TRBV7-9 with TRBJ1-2, with D hard to call. V lost 0 bases, J lost 8 bases, and 10 bases lay in between. Germline assignment: CDR1 SEHNR and CDR2 FQNEAQ (reference sequence). The CDR3 extends over 13 amino acids. CDR3 loop: CASSLADGMGYTF. The CDR3 coding sequence is TGTGCCAGCAGCTTAGCTGACGGGATGGGCTACACCTTC.

The V and J genes are TRBV10-2 and TRBJ2-3; 13 bases line up with TRBD2. Per the germline V gene, CDR1 is WSHSY and CDR2 is SAAADI. This CDR3 has 16 residues. V dropped 4 bases and J dropped 3; count of bases not matched to a gene: 4. The CDR3: CASSAGLAGETDTQYF. The CDR3 DNA is TGCGCCAGCAGTGCAGGACTAGCGGGGGAAACAGATACGCAGTATTTT.

This chain uses TRBV28 with TRBJ1-5, with 8 bases identical to TRBD1. V trimming: 2 bases; J trimming: 3 bases; junction bases outside the gene matches: 9. This CDR3 is 17 amino acids long. Germline V lookup: CDR1 MDHEN, CDR2 SYDVKM. CDR3 loop: CASSLIGRQGYNQPQHF. The CDR3 nucleotides are TGTGCCAGCAGTTTAATAGGGAGACAGGGGTACAATCAGCCCCAGCATTTT.

In DNA, the CDR3 is TGTGCCAGCAGCATAAGCACAGATACGCAGTATTTT. It codes for CASSISTDTQYF. The genes are TRBV7-8 and TRBJ2-3; D is unclear. From germline, CDR1 is SGHVS and CDR2 FQNEAQ. The CDR3 has 12 amino acids. Trimming took off 5 bases at V and 0 bases at J, with 3 bases between the two ends.

The chain joins TRBV19 to TRBJ1-5; no clear D. The V gene's germline CDR1 is LNHDA and CDR2 SQIVND (reference sequence). Trimming pared 0 bases from V and 0 bases from J, leaving 18 bases between. This CDR3 comprises 19 residues. The CDR3 region has the DNA TGTGCCAGTAGTATAGATCTGAGGAGGACGGATTATAGCAATCAGCCCCAGCATTTT. Its protein product is CASSIDLRRTDYSNQPQHF.

The CDR3 sequence is CASETGLGGTEAFF. The CDR3 bases are TGTGCCAGCGAGACAGGACTTGGGGGCACTGAAGCTTTCTTT. The chain joins TRBV7-2 to TRBJ1-1, with a weak D call TRBD1 (6 bases). Looked up from germline, CDR1 is SGHTA and CDR2 is FQGNSA. Deletions cut 8 bases from V and 4 bases from J, with 17 bases between. CDR3 length equals 14 residues.